This T cell receptor (beta chain) was observed in a study of blood T cell repertoires in COVID-19. Overall study: The United States, Italy and Spain provided the acute and convalescent COVID-19 samples. T cells, B-cell-depleted T cells, or PBMCs provided the cDNA or gDNA that served as material.

The CDR3 contains 13 residues. CDR1 is MNHEY and CDR2 is SMNVEV in the germline V gene (reference sequence). V gave up 7 bases and J gave up 3 bases, with 12 bases separating them. As originally analysed: How many nucleated cells were present was estimated from reference gene primer amplification. Libraries were prepared by immunoSEQ multiplex PCR; TCRdb keeps only in-frame clonotypes and omits some of them. D and trimming were read from the DNA, whereas the V and J calls and clone size are those reported in that table. The table has over 350,000 clones, 86% seen once. This chain joins TRBV27 and TRBJ1-2, with D tentatively TRBD1 (5 bases). This sequence originates from a woman aged 30 to 39 with active or convalescent COVID-19. The sample taken for sequencing was peripheral blood. The CDR3 region has the DNA TGTGCCAGCAAGTTCCAGGGTTACTATGGCTACACCTTC. Translated: CASKFQGYYGYTF.